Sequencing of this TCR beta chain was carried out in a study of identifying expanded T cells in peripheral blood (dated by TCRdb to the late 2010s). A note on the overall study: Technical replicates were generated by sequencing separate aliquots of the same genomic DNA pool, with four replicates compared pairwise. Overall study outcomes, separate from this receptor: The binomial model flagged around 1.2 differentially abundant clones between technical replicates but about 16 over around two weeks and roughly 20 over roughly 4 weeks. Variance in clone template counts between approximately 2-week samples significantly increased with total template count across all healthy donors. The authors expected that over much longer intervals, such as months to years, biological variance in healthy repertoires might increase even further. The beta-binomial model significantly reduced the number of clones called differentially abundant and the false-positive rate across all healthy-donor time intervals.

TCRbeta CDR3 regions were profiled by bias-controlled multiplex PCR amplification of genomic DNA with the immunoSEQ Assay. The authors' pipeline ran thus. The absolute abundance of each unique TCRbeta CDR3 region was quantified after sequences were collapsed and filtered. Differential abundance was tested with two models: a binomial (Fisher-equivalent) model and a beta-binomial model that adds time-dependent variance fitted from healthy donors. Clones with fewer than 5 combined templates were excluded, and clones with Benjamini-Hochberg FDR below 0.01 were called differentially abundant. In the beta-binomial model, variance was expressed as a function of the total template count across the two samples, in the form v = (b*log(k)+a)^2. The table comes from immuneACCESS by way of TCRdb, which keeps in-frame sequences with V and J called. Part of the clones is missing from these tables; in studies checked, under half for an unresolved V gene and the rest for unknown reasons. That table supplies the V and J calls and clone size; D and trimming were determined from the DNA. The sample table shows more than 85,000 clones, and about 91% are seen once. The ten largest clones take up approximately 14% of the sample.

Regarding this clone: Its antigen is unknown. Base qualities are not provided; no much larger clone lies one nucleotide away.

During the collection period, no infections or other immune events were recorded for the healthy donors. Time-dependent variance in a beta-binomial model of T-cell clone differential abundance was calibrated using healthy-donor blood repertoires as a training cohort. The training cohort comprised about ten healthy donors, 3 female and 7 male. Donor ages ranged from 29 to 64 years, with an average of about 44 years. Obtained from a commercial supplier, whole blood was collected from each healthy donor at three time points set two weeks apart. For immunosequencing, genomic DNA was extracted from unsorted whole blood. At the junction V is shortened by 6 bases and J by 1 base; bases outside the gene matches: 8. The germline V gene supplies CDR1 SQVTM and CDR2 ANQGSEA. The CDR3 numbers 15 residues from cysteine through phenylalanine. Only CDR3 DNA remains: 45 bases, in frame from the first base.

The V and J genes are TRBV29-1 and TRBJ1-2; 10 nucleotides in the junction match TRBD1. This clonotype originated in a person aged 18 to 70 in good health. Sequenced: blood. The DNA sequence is TGCAGCGTCCGCGCCGGGACAGGGGATAACTATGGCTACACCTTC. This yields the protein CSVRAGTGDNYGYTF.